This T cell receptor (beta chain) was recorded in a study of cytomegalovirus exposure and HLA in healthy donors. Regarding the study as a whole: In a later analysis, first-cohort TCR clusters were found to tend to co-occur in the 100 to 150 validation repertoires. Cytomegalovirus-associated status was assigned to about 160 TCR beta chains. Reports described diagnosis of cytomegalovirus status by the classifier as highly specific and sensitive. In vitro checks showed that a few CMV-associated chains really do target CMV antigens.

This CDR3 is built from 16 residues. J was trimmed by 9 bases and V by 8 bases; bases with no gene match: 14. Germline V gives CDR1 LNHNV, CDR2 YYDKDF (reference sequence). Sequencing was performed with immunoSEQ multiplex PCR; in TCRdb, only in-frame clones are kept and a portion is missing. Among tens of thousands of clones listed, nearly 96% were seen once. In its sample, this clone was seen once. Its antigen is undetermined. This clonotype was obtained from a woman aged 18 to 35 in good health and CMV-seropositive. Sample: PBMCs. The V and J genes are TRBV15 and TRBJ2-1; 12 bases map to TRBD2. CDR3 region: CATGASGRGWDVEQFF. In DNA, the CDR3 is TGTGCCACCGGGGCTAGCGGGAGGGGGTGGGATGTTGAGCAGTTCTTC.